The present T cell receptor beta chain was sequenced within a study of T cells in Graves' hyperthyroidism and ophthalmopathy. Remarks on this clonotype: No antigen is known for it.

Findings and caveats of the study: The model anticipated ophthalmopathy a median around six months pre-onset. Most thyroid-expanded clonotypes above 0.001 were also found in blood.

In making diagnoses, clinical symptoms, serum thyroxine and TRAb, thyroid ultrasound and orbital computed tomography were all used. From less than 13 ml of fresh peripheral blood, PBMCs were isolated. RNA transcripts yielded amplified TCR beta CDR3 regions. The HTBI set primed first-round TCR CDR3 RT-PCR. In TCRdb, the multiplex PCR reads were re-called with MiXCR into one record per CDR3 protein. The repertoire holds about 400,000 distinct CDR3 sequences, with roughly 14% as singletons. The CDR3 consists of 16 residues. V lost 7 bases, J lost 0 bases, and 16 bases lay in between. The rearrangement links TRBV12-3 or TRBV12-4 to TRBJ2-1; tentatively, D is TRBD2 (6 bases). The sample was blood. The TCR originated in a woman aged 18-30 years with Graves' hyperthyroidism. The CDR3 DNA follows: TGTGCCAGCATGGCCGGGAGTGTAAGCTCCTACAATGAGCAGTTCTTC. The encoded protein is CASMAGSVSSYNEQFF.